The rows below give T cell receptor beta chains drawn from one sample of a study of T cell responses to AZD1222 COVID-19 vaccine. Only in-frame clones appear in the TCRdb table, and some are missing; sequencing was by immunoSEQ multiplex PCR. The sample comprises about 210,000 clones, about 94% of which are singletons, and approximately 1.5% rests with the top ten. The sequencing used peripheral blood, collected 28 days after the second dose of the MenACWY control vaccine. The source is an adult who received the MenACWY meningococcal vaccine as a control. Each CDR3 is given without its conserved first and last residue. Fields, in order: clone size, V gene, CDR3 protein. Not all rows give a size; the values are once, few, many and, for expanded clones, a class.

. | TRBV12-3/TRBV12-4 | ASSLGRQGRQY
. | TRBV5-4 | ASSLVSGSTEAF
. | TRBV6-1 | ASSASSGGVTDTQY
few | TRBV19 | ASSSHRVDYGYT
once | TRBV7-9 | ASSPSVSSLGANVLT
. | TRBV19 | ASSGTSGTGNEQF
. | TRBV28 | ASNGANQPQH
. | TRBV9 | ASSVAVAGTGWTGELF
. | TRBV12-3/TRBV12-4 | ASSRDIYNEQF
. | TRBV18 | ASSRSNSNQPQH
. | TRBV7-9 | AVKGLAGGDEQY
. | TRBV30 | AWMDGTGNEKLF
. | TRBV6-5 | ASSYESGGASNEQF
. | TRBV19 | ASSILDVGNQPQH
. | TRBV6-5 | ASSKDRSKGNTIY
. | TRBV2 | ASSEALLGFPGGNSPLH
. | TRBV7-3 | ASSLGTSAETQY
. | TRBV2 | ASSPPDRVIEQF
. | TRBV5-1 | ASSLGGSMNTEAF
once | TRBV2 | ASSSRQGISNQPQH
. | TRBV10-3 | AISETSGQETQY
. | TRBV7-6 | ASSSKSPTRDGDTQY
. | TRBV9 | ASSVGAADYEQY
. | TRBV19 | ASSSRQALGDEQY
. | TRBV27 | ASSFGGLLNYGYT
. | TRBV5-4 | ASSGLDGATDTQY
once | TRBV30 | GTGGESMNTEAF
once | TRBV9 | ASSTTGTGGEKLF
. | TRBV28 | ASNRKGANEKLF
. | TRBV21-1 | ASSPRTDSGANVLT